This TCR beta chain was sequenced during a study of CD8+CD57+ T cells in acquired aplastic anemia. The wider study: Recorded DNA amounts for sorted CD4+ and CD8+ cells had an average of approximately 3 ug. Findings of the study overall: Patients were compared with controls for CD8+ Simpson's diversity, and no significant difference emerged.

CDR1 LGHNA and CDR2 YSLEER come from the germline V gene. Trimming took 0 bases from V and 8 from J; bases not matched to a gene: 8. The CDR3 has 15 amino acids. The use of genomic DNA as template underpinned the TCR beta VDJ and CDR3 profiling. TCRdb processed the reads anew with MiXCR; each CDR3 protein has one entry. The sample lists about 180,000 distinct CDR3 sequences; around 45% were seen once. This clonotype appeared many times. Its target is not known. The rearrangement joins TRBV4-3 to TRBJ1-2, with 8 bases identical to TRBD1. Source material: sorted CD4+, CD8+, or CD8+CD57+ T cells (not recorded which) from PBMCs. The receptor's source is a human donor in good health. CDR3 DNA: TGCGCCAGCAGCCAAGAAACCCAGGGGGCGCGGGGCTACACCTTC. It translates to CASSQETQGARGYTF.